Each of the 29 T cell receptor beta chains below was sequenced from the same sample in a study of Tregs in tolerant kidney transplant recipients. The data were produced by immunoSEQ multiplex PCR, yet TCRdb's version contains in-frame clones alone and is incomplete. The sample holds approximately 260,000 clones, 80% to 85% seen once. The sample comprised CD4+ T cells from blood. The receptors come from a human donor in good health.

The rearrangement uses TRBV27 and TRBJ1-1; TRBD1 matches at 7 bases. In germline, CDR1 is MNHEY, CDR2 SMNVEV (reference sequence). The CDR3 loop spans 13 amino acids. V trimming: 6 bases; J trimming: 5 bases; junction bases outside the gene matches: 6. For the CDR3, the DNA is TGTGCCAGCAGCGCAGGGGGGCTAACTGAAGCTTTCTTT. This translates into CASSAGGLTEAFF.

J is TRBJ1-2 and V is TRBV6-6, with D maybe TRBD1 (5 bases). This CDR3 is 15 amino acids long. Trimming pared 2 bases from V and 2 bases from J, leaving 12 bases between. Germline loops: CDR1 MNHNY, CDR2 SVGAGI (reference sequence). CDR3 coding DNA: TGTGCCAGCAGTTACGCCGGGGGAGCCAACTATGGCTACACCTTC. This sequence encodes CASSYAGGANYGYTF.

The V call is TRBV6-5, the J call TRBJ1-4, with 10 bases aligning to TRBD1. The CDR3 runs 14 residues. With V trimmed by 6 bases and J by 6 bases, 4 bases remained unmatched. Per the germline V gene, CDR1 is MNHEY and CDR2 is SVGAGI. CDR3 sequence reads: CASRSDRGYEKLFF. The CDR3 DNA reads TGTGCCAGCAGATCGGACAGGGGGTATGAAAAACTGTTTTTT.

In its sample, this clone was seen once. This CDR3 is CASGGLPGNTIYF. CDR3 coding DNA: TGTGCCAGCGGGGGGCTGCCTGGAAACACCATATATTTT. The J gene is TRBJ1-3, the V gene TRBV25-1, with D possibly TRBD1 on 6 matching bases. V was shortened by 8 bases and J by 2 bases, with 10 bases between the two germline ends. The germline CDR1 and CDR2 sequences are MGHDK and SYGVNS. CDR3 length: 13 amino acids.

The J gene is TRBJ1-1, the V gene TRBV5-6; D remains ambiguous. This CDR3 comprises 14 residues. Trimming removed 2 bases at V and 6 bases at J, with 14 bases between. Germline V gene sequence: CDR1 SGHDT, CDR2 YYEEEE. CDR3 DNA sequence: TGTGCCAGCAGCTTTCGATCGGCAGCCCCTGAAGCTTTCTTT. Amino acid sequence: CASSFRSAAPEAFF.

The J gene is TRBJ1-1, the V gene TRBV19; possible D gene TRBD1, 5 bases. Trimming stripped 5 bases from V and 10 bases from J, with 20 bases between. Germline V lookup: CDR1 LNHDA, CDR2 SQIVND (reference sequence). This CDR3 is built from 14 residues. The CDR3 nucleotides read TGTGCCAGTAGTCCCCGGGACCGAGATTACGGAGCTTTCTTT. Translating gives CASSPRDRDYGAFF.

This chain links TRBV11-2 with TRBJ2-7; D gene uncertain. The germline gives CDR1 SGHAT, CDR2 FQNNGV. V shed 5 bases and J shed 1 base, with 3 bases lying between them. The CDR3 spans 11 residues. The CDR3 nucleotides read TGTGCCAGCAGCATATCCTACGAGCAGTACTTC. Translated: CASSISYEQYF.

The rearrangement uses TRBV18 and TRBJ1-1; 10 nucleotides line up with TRBD1. Germline V CDR1 and CDR2: KGHSH, LQKENI. The CDR3 extends over 15 amino acids. Germline trimming cut 4 bases from V and 2 bases from J; bases unmatched to any gene: 4. DNA of the CDR3: TGTGCCAGCTCACTGCGACAGGGGGCAAACACTGAAGCTTTCTTT. Protein sequence: CASSLRQGANTEAFF.

For the CDR3, the DNA is TGTGCCAGCAGTCCCTCGACGGGACCCGGAGAGACCCAGTACTTC. It translates to CASSPSTGPGETQYF. V is TRBV25-1 and J is TRBJ2-5; D is tentatively TRBD1 or TRBD2 (5 bases each). Looked up from germline, CDR1 is MGHDK and CDR2 is SYGVNS. This CDR3 contains 15 residues. Trimming took 5 bases from V and 4 from J, leaving 17 bases between them.

The chain is built from TRBV10-1 and TRBJ2-5; no clear D gene. Trimming took off 2 bases at V and 2 bases at J, with 9 bases between the two ends. CDR1 WNHNN and CDR2 SYGVQD come from the germline V gene (reference sequence). This CDR3 is built from 14 residues. The CDR3 DNA reads TGCGCCAGCAGTGAGAACCCCAGGCAAGAGACCCAGTACTTC. Protein: CASSENPRQETQYF.

The chain recombines TRBV5-1 with TRBJ2-1, with TRBD2 matching over 10 bases. Trimming removed 3 bases from V and 7 bases from J; junction bases left unmatched: 7. This CDR3 spans 15 amino acids. Germline V gene lookup returns CDR1 SGHRS and CDR2 YFSETQ. This CDR3 is CASSSVAGGMNEQFF. CDR3 sequence (DNA): TGCGCCAGCAGCTCCGTAGCGGGGGGAATGAATGAGCAGTTCTTC.

CDR3 sequence: CASKSGQGDQPQHF. CDR3 nucleotides: TGTGCCAGCAAATCGGGACAGGGCGATCAGCCCCAGCATTTT. The chain carries TRBV6-5 and TRBJ1-5; 9 nucleotides match TRBD1. The CDR3 is 14 residues long. V lost 7 bases to trimming and J lost 5 bases; unmatched junction nucleotides: 6. Germline V CDR1 and CDR2: MNHEY, SVGAGI.

The sample holds one count of this clone. The chain employs TRBV2 and TRBJ2-3, with 7 bases lining up with TRBD1. The CDR3 runs to 14 residues. Per germline, CDR1 SNHLY and CDR2 FYNNEI. V lost 10 bases, J lost 4 bases, and 11 bases stayed unmatched. For the CDR3, the DNA is TGTGCCACCCAATACAGGGGTGAGGCAGATACGCAGTATTTT. This codes for CATQYRGEADTQYF. The entire variable domain, with the rest obtained from reference TRBV2 and TRBJ2-3, is as follows: EPEVTQTPSHQVTQMGQEVILRCVPISNHLYFYWYRQILGQKVEFLVSFYNNEISEKSEIFDDQFSVERPDGSNFTLKIRSTKLEDSAMYFCATQYRGEADTQYFGPGTRLTVL.

The V and J genes are TRBV19 and TRBJ1-5; D possibly corresponds to TRBD1 (6 bases). Germline V lookup: CDR1 LNHDA, CDR2 SQIVND (reference sequence). The V gene lost 4 bases and the J gene lost 12 bases, with 10 bases spanning the gap. This CDR3 is built from 11 residues. CDR3 protein: CASSTGELQHF. DNA of the CDR3: TGTGCCAGTAGTACAGGGGAACTCCAGCATTTT.

This chain links TRBV4-1 with TRBJ1-6, with D possibly TRBD1 on 6 matching bases. The germline V and J ends were trimmed by 4 bases and 6 bases, with 22 bases remaining between them. The CDR3 totals 18 residues. Germline V gene lookup returns CDR1 MGHRA and CDR2 YSYEKL. The CDR3 sequence is CASSLALRGGLGNSPLHF. CDR3 coding DNA: TGCGCCAGCAGCCTAGCCTTACGCGGGGGGCTGGGTAATTCACCCCTCCACTTT.

This clone was picked up a small number of times. The chain carries TRBV5-4 and TRBJ2-7; tentatively, D is TRBD2 (6 bases). The germline V gene has CDR1 SGHNT and CDR2 YYREEE (reference sequence). The V gene lost 4 bases and the J gene lost 4 bases, with 15 bases spanning the gap. This CDR3 is built from 14 residues. Here the CDR3 DNA reads TGTGCCAGCAGCGGCCCTCCTCTAGCGTACGAGCAGTACTTC. Its protein product is CASSGPPLAYEQYF.

The chain combines TRBV18 with TRBJ2-2; a weak D match, TRBD1 (5 bases). The V and J ends lost 5 bases and 0 bases respectively, with 19 bases between them. Germline assignment: CDR1 KGHSH and CDR2 LQKENI. This CDR3 has 18 residues. CDR3 protein: CASSGAAGPSSNTGELFF. Here the CDR3 DNA reads TGTGCCAGCTCAGGGGCGGCAGGGCCTTCATCGAACACCGGGGAGCTGTTTTTT. The full variable domain, its missing parts supplied by reference TRBV18 and TRBJ2-2, is NAGVMQNPRHLVRRRGQEARLRCSPMKGHSHVYWYRQLPEEGLKFMVYLQKENIIDESGMPKERFSAEFPKEGPSILRIQQVVRGDSAAYFCASSGAAGPSSNTGELFFGEGSRLTVL.

This clone was found a few times. The V call is TRBV5-1, the J call TRBJ1-6, with D unresolved. The germline gives CDR1 SGHRS, CDR2 YFSETQ. The CDR3 has 16 residues. V was shortened by 0 bases and J by 6 bases, with 13 bases between the two germline ends. As DNA, the CDR3 is TGCGCCAGCAGCTTGGCAGCTATTGGACTTAATTCACCCCTCCACTTT. As protein: CASSLAAIGLNSPLHF.

This chain joins TRBV6-1 and TRBJ2-5; D gene ambiguous. The CDR3 totals 12 residues. The V gene's germline CDR1 is MNHNS and CDR2 SASEGT. Trimming left V 4 bases short and J 0 bases short, with 3 bases between. The CDR3 nucleotides read TGTGCCAGCAGTGTCCACCAAGAGACCCAGTACTTC. It yields the protein CASSVHQETQYF.

The table lists this clone with a few counts. The V and J genes are TRBV5-1 and TRBJ2-5; 10 bases agree with TRBD2. The CDR3 has 14 amino acids. After removal of 4 bases from V and 5 bases from J, the junction contained 5 bases not matched to a gene. Per germline, CDR1 SGHRS and CDR2 YFSETQ. CDR3 coding DNA: TGCGCCAGCAGCCGCGCAGCGGGGGGGGAGACCCAGTACTTC. Translated, it gives CASSRAAGGETQYF.

In this sample, this clone turned up a few times. This specimen includes other DNA sequences encoding the same CDR3. The rearrangement uses TRBV27 and TRBJ2-7; 9 bases align to TRBD1. Trimming at V came to 2 bases and at J to 4 bases, leaving 6 bases not matched to a gene. Per germline, CDR1 MNHEY and CDR2 SMNVEV (reference sequence). CDR3 length: 15 amino acids. CDR3 sequence (DNA): TGTGCCAGCAGTTTAAAAACAGGGGGCTTTTACGAGCAGTACTTC. It encodes CASSLKTGGFYEQYF.

The V and J genes are TRBV27 and TRBJ1-2; 9 nucleotides agree with TRBD1. J lost 5 bases, V lost 5 bases, and 15 bases had no gene match. This CDR3 has 17 residues. Germline CDR1 is MNHEY and CDR2 is SMNVEV (reference sequence). The CDR3 sequence is CASSHTNWGQGRYGYTF. DNA for the CDR3: TGTGCCAGCAGTCATACAAATTGGGGACAGGGACGATATGGCTACACCTTC.

V and J are TRBV5-4 and TRBJ1-2; D is unclear. The length of the CDR3 is 14 residues. The germline V and J ends were trimmed by 5 bases and 4 bases, with 15 bases remaining between them. CDR1 SGHNT and CDR2 YYREEE come from the germline V gene (reference sequence). This CDR3 reads CASRYADRSYGYTF. The CDR3 bases are TGTGCCAGCAGGTATGCGGACCGCTCCTATGGCTACACCTTC.

The gene calls are TRBV11-2 and TRBJ1-6; D is ambiguous. V was clipped by 5 bases and J by 6 bases, with 20 bases between them. The CDR3 is 17 amino acids. CDR1 is SGHAT, CDR2 FQNNGV, per germline. The CDR3 DNA reads TGTGCCAGCAGCCCTCCCCTTTCCCGGGGAGGTAATTCACCCCTCCACTTT. It is translated as CASSPPLSRGGNSPLHF.

The chain joins TRBV5-8 to TRBJ1-5; D call uncertain. Per the germline V gene, CDR1 is SGHTS and CDR2 is YDEGEE. The CDR3 has 12 amino acids. Trimming took 5 bases from V and 7 from J, leaving 10 bases between them. The DNA of the CDR3 is TGTGCCAGCAGGGGGTCTGGCCAGCCCCAGCATTTT. It encodes CASRGSGQPQHF.

This clone was counted a single time. This chain uses TRBV11-2 with TRBJ2-5; D is possibly TRBD1 (7 bases). V shed 1 base and J shed 5 bases, with 14 bases lying between them. Germline V gene lookup returns CDR1 SGHAT and CDR2 FQNNGV. The CDR3 has 15 residues. CDR3 region: CASSLGSPGGETQYF. The DNA for the CDR3 is TGTGCCAGCAGCTTAGGGTCCCCAGGGGGGGAGACCCAGTACTTC.

As to this clone: Mismatch with germline at one junction end may stem from a read error. The V call is TRBV7-7, the J call TRBJ1-1; weak D call: TRBD1 (6 bases). The CDR3 extends over 14 amino acids. Per the germline V gene, CDR1 is SSHAT and CDR2 is FNYEAQ (reference sequence). CDR3 coding DNA: TGTGCTAGCAGCTTTGGACAGTTGCTCACTGAAGCTTTCTTT. It codes for CASSFGQLLTEAFF. The whole variable domain, filled in from reference TRBV7-7 and TRBJ1-1, reads GAGVSQSPRYKVTKRGQDVTLRCDPISSHATLYWYQQALGQGPEFLTYFNYEAQPDKSGLPSDRFSAERPEGSISTLTIQRTEQRDSAMYRCASSFGQLLTEAFFGQGTRLTVV.

The genes are TRBV10-3 and TRBJ1-1; 7 nucleotides line up with TRBD1. CDR3 size: 14 residues. The ends lost 6 bases at V and 3 bases at J; junction bases unmatched: 7. Germline-derived CDR1 and CDR2 are ENHRY and SYGVKD. CDR3 nucleotides: TGTGCCATCAGGGGACAGAAGACGTACACTGAAGCTTTCTTT. Translated, it gives CAIRGQKTYTEAFF.

The chain recombines TRBV9 with TRBJ2-1; TRBD2 matches at 7 bases. The trim removed 4 bases at V and 6 bases at J, leaving 7 bases unmatched. The germline CDR1 and CDR2 sequences are SGDLS and YYNGEE. The CDR3 has 14 amino acids. The CDR3 loop is CASSKLTSSNEQFF. The CDR3 nucleotides read TGTGCCAGCAGCAAGTTGACTAGCAGCAATGAGCAGTTCTTC. The entire variable domain, with the rest obtained from reference TRBV9 and TRBJ2-1, is as follows: DSGVTQTPKHLITATGQRVTLRCSPRSGDLSVYWYQQSLDQGLQFLIQYYNGEERAKGNILERFSAQQFPDLHSELNLSSLELGDSALYFCASSKLTSSNEQFFGPGTRLTVL.